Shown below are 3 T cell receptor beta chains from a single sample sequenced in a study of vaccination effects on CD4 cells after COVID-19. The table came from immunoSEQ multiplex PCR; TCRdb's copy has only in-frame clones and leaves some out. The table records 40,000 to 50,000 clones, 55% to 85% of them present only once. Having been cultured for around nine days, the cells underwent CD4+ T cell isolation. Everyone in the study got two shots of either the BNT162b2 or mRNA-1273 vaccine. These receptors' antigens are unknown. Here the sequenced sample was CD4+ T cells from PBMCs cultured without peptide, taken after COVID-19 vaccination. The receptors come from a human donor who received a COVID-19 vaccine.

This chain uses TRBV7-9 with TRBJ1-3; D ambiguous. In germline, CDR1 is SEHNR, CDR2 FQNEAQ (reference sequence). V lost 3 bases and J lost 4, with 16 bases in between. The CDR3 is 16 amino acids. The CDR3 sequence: CASSLILLLPGNTIYF. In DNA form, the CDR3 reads TGTGCCAGCAGCTTGATACTCCTTTTGCCGGGAAACACCATATATTTT.

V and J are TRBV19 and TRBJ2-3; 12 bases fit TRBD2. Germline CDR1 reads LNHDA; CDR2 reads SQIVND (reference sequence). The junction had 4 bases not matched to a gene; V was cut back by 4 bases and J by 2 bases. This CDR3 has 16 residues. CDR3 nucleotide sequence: TGTGCCAGTAGTAAGCGGACTAGCGGGATCACAGATACGCAGTATTTT. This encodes CASSKRTSGITDTQYF.

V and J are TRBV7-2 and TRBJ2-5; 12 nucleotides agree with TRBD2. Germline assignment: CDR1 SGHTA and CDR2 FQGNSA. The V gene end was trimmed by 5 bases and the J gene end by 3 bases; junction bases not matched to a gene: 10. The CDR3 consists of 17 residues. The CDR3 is CASSTSRTSGVKETQYF. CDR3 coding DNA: TGTGCCAGCAGCACATCCCGGACTAGCGGGGTAAAAGAGACCCAGTACTTC.